The subject of this entry is one TCR beta chain. Its cognate antigen is unknown. The CDR3 length is 13 residues. Germline lookup yields CDR1 SGHAT and CDR2 FQNNGV. V dropped 2 bases and J dropped 9 bases, with 13 bases sitting between them. These data are taken from a study of shared clonotypes between healthy human individuals. Study outcomes and limitations: What rarefaction showed was incomplete sorted-subset sequencing despite large depth.

The repertoire was sequenced with immunoSEQ multiplex PCR; TCRdb's copy has only in-frame clones and lacks some. The sample lists about 670,000 clones, more than 70% occurring once. This receptor was obtained from a woman aged 25 to 39 in good health. The rearrangement uses TRBV11-2 and TRBJ1-2, with D uncertain. The sample comprised memory CD4+ T cells sorted from blood. Noted subset: CD45RA-negative fraction. The CDR3: CASSLTSVSSYTF. The CDR3 DNA reads TGTGCCAGCAGCTTAACTTCTGTTTCTAGCTACACCTTC.